This entry features one T cell receptor beta chain sequence. Its antigen is undetermined. Library preparation (for TCRbeta) was performed with unique molecular identifiers. TCRdb called the PCR reads again in MiXCR, with one record for every CDR3 protein. The profile covers around 490,000 distinct CDR3 sequences, with over 10% appearing a single time and around 15% taken by the ten largest. This CDR3 is 17 amino acids long. Trimming took 3 bases from V and 2 from J; bases not matched to a gene: 13. Germline V gene lookup returns CDR1 LGHDT and CDR2 YNNKEL (reference sequence). This specimen belongs to a study of T-cell reconstitution after alpha-beta-depleted transplantation in children. Study-level results: TCRbeta diversity was high at day 60 in some patients (a result of surviving recipient T cells and thymic progenitors). By about two months after transplant, alpha-beta T cells reportedly arose from several hundred graft clones that had expanded. T cells produced anew were the main source of T-cell counts and diversity one year after transplant.

The J gene is TRBJ2-7, the V gene TRBV3-1; TRBD1 aligns across 7 bases. The clonotype originates from a female patient under 10 years old who had a stem cell transplant for aplastic anemia, so the T cells may come from the graft donor. Specimen: PBMCs, mostly from graft donor cells, collected 180 days after TCRalphabeta/CD19-depleted stem cell transplant. In DNA, the CDR3 is TGTGCCAGCAGCCACACACAGGGGAAGGATAGTCCCTACGAGCAGTACTTC. Amino acids: CASSHTQGKDSPYEQYF.